The rows below give T cell receptor beta chains drawn from one sample of a study of cytotoxic CD8 clonotypes in ibrutinib-treated CLL. The protocol was immunoSEQ multiplex PCR, while the TCRdb copy is restricted to in-frame clones and leaves out a portion. The table shows under 9,500 clones, with about 70% occurring only once. The source material was PBMCs, sampled before ibrutinib treatment. These receptor sequences come from a human donor with chronic lymphocytic leukemia. Both conserved end residues are part of each CDR3. Each record gives: V gene, clone size, D gene, J gene, CDR3 protein, CDR3 DNA. The D gene is left open where the match is weak. The size field is filled for only some rows; it gives once, few, many or a size class.

v_call: TRBV5-1; clone_size: once; d_call: -; j_call: TRBJ1-2; cdr3_aa: CASSLAVGRHWYGYTF; cdr3_nt: TGCGCCAGCAGCTTGGCCGTAGGTCGACATTGGTATGGCTACACCTTC
v_call: TRBV9; clone_size: few; d_call: -; j_call: TRBJ1-5; cdr3_aa: CASSVDSHSNQPQHF; cdr3_nt: TGTGCCAGCAGCGTAGACAGCCATAGCAATCAGCCCCAGCATTTT
v_call: TRBV7-8; clone_size: -; d_call: TRBD1; j_call: TRBJ2-7; cdr3_aa: CASSLRDSSYEQYF; cdr3_nt: TGTGCCAGCAGCTTGAGGGACAGCTCCTACGAGCAGTACTTC
v_call: TRBV28; clone_size: -; d_call: TRBD1; j_call: TRBJ1-5; cdr3_aa: CASSWTGDQPQHF; cdr3_nt: TGTGCCAGCAGCTGGACAGGTGATCAGCCCCAGCATTTT
v_call: TRBV10-2; clone_size: -; d_call: -; j_call: TRBJ2-6; cdr3_aa: CASSEGRGVSGANVLTF; cdr3_nt: TGCGCCAGCAGTGAAGGTCGTGGGGTCTCTGGGGCCAACGTCCTGACTTTC
v_call: TRBV18; clone_size: -; d_call: -; j_call: TRBJ2-5; cdr3_aa: CASSGPDQPQYF; cdr3_nt: TGTGCCAGCTCAGGACCGGACCAACCGCAGTACTTC
v_call: TRBV14; clone_size: -; d_call: -; j_call: TRBJ2-6; cdr3_aa: CASSRVPYLTKSGQRPDF; cdr3_nt: TGTGCCAGCAGCAGAGTACCGTATCTGACAAAGTCGGGCCAACGTCCTGATTTC
v_call: TRBV27; clone_size: -; d_call: TRBD2; j_call: TRBJ2-3; cdr3_aa: CASSWGGRTDTQYF; cdr3_nt: TGTGCCAGCAGTTGGGGGGGACGCACAGATACGCAGTATTTT
v_call: TRBV7-2; clone_size: -; d_call: -; j_call: TRBJ2-7; cdr3_aa: CASSLGLAPEQYF; cdr3_nt: TGTGCCAGCAGCTTAGGCCTAGCGCCCGAGCAGTACTTC
v_call: TRBV29-1; clone_size: -; d_call: -; j_call: TRBJ2-3; cdr3_aa: CSVERQGNTDTQYF; cdr3_nt: TGCAGCGTTGAAAGGCAGGGTAACACAGATACGCAGTATTTT
v_call: TRBV28; clone_size: -; d_call: -; j_call: TRBJ2-7; cdr3_aa: CASSPDQDGTYEQYF; cdr3_nt: TGTGCCAGCAGTCCGGATCAGGACGGAACCTACGAGCAGTACTTC
v_call: TRBV7-6; clone_size: -; d_call: TRBD1; j_call: TRBJ1-1; cdr3_aa: CASSKPDREAEAFF; cdr3_nt: TGTGCCAGCAGCAAACCGGACAGGGAGGCTGAAGCTTTCTTT
v_call: TRBV5-5; clone_size: -; d_call: -; j_call: TRBJ1-2; cdr3_aa: CASSLESGYGYTF; cdr3_nt: TGTGCCAGCAGCTTGGAGTCAGGCTATGGCTACACCTTC
v_call: TRBV28; clone_size: -; d_call: TRBD2; j_call: TRBJ2-7; cdr3_aa: CASRPETSGSMYEQYF; cdr3_nt: TGTGCCAGCAGACCTGAAACTAGCGGGAGTATGTACGAGCAGTACTTC
v_call: TRBV7-9; clone_size: -; d_call: TRBD1; j_call: TRBJ2-7; cdr3_aa: CASSFIGTGFSYEQYF; cdr3_nt: TGTGCCAGCAGCTTTATTGGGACAGGGTTTAGTTACGAGCAGTACTTC
v_call: TRBV5-7; clone_size: -; d_call: -; j_call: TRBJ2-6; cdr3_aa: CASSLGSGGPPSGANVLTF; cdr3_nt: TGTGCCAGCAGCTTGGGTTCCGGGGGGCCCCCCTCTGGGGCCAACGTCCTGACTTTC
v_call: TRBV2; clone_size: few; d_call: TRBD1; j_call: TRBJ1-2; cdr3_aa: CASSEKGAWGYTF; cdr3_nt: TGTGCCAGCAGTGAAAAGGGGGCATGGGGCTACACCTTC
v_call: TRBV15; clone_size: -; d_call: -; j_call: TRBJ1-1; cdr3_aa: CATSRERGYTEAFF; cdr3_nt: TGTGCCACCAGCAGAGAGAGGGGGTACACTGAAGCTTTCTTT